The clone carrying this T cell receptor (beta chain) was counted only a few times. Its antigen remains unknown. This specimen comes from a study of T-cell reconstitution after alpha-beta-depleted transplantation in children. Trimming cost V 11 bases and J 1 base, with 18 bases left between them. CDR3 length equals 14 residues. Germline V CDR1 and CDR2: ENHRY, SYGVKD. The study's findings and limits: Among T cells one year after transplant, newly produced cells accounted for most counts and diversity.

Preparation of the TCRbeta library used unique molecular identifiers. In TCRdb, the PCR reads were re-called with MiXCR into one record per CDR3 protein. This sample carries approximately 980,000 distinct CDR3 sequences, about 26% of them seen once, and the ten largest clones take about 28%. The chain employs TRBV10-3 and TRBJ2-7, with D possibly called TRBD1 or TRBD2 (6 bases each). This clonotype originated in a boy in the first two years of life who had a stem cell transplant for SCID, so the T cells may come from the graft donor. Sequenced material: PBMCs, mostly from graft donor cells, taken 360 days after TCRalphabeta/CD19-depleted stem cell transplant. The DNA for the CDR3 is TGTGCCGTGGGGGTCGGGGGCCTATCCTACGAGCAGTACTTC. Protein: CAVGVGGLSYEQYF.